This is a list of T cell receptor beta chains from one sample in a study of Graves' ophthalmopathy and Graves' hyperthyroidism. TCRdb analysed the multiplex PCR reads with MiXCR anew, one entry per CDR3 protein. The table lists 350,000 to 450,000 distinct CDR3 sequences, 21% of them singletons, with 3% in the top ten. The sequenced sample consisted of peripheral blood. The receptors shown here come from a woman aged 18-29 years with stable Graves' hyperthyroidism. Both conserved end residues are part of each CDR3. The D gene is left open where the match is weak. Size is omitted from some rows. Given values are once, few, many or a class for expanded clones.

CDR3: CASSYITDYVYNSPLHF
DNA: TGTGCCAGCAGTTATATTACCGACTACGTTTATAATTCACCCCTCCACTTT
length: 17
J: TRBJ1-6
size: many
V: TRBV6-5
D: NA

CDR3: CASSYDWAGERYEQYF
DNA: TGTGCCAGCAGTTACGATTGGGCGGGAGAGCGCTACGAGCAGTACTTC
length: 16
J: TRBJ2-7
size: few
V: TRBV6-2/TRBV6-3
D: TRBD2

CDR3: CASSLVGMEEQYF
DNA: TGCGCCAGCAGCTTGGTTGGGATGGAGGAGCAGTACTTC
length: 13
J: TRBJ2-7
size: NA
V: TRBV5-1
D: NA

CDR3: CSVRGPPGYFGYTF
DNA: TGCAGTGTTCGAGGACCTCCGGGTTACTTTGGCTACACCTTC
length: 14
J: TRBJ1-2
size: many
V: TRBV20-1
D: NA

CDR3: CASGLETSSRARVANYGYTF
DNA: TGTGCTAGTGGTTTGGAAACGAGCTCCCGAGCGCGGGTGGCTAACTATGGCTACACCTTC
length: 20
J: TRBJ1-2
size: many
V: TRBV12-5
D: NA

CDR3: CASSLSGASQPQHF
DNA: TGTGCCAGCAGTTTGTCGGGGGCAAGTCAGCCCCAGCATTTT
length: 14
J: TRBJ1-5
size: NA
V: TRBV27
D: NA

CDR3: CASSLVGQGIEGYTF
DNA: TGTGCCAGCAGCTTGGTCGGGCAGGGGATAGAGGGCTACACCTTC
length: 15
J: TRBJ1-2
size: many
V: TRBV7-8
D: NA

CDR3: CASSLGAGSRDGYTF
DNA: TGTGCCAGCAGCTTAGGGGCAGGGAGTAGGGATGGCTACACCTTC
length: 15
J: TRBJ1-2
size: NA
V: TRBV7-2
D: NA

CDR3: CASSQGSLYEQYF
DNA: TGTGCCAGCAGCCAAGGATCCCTCTACGAGCAGTACTTC
length: 13
J: TRBJ2-7
size: NA
V: TRBV4-2
D: NA

CDR3: CSVGTSGKQTQYF
DNA: TGCAGCGTAGGGACTAGCGGGAAGCAGACCCAGTACTTC
length: 13
J: TRBJ2-5
size: many
V: TRBV29-1
D: TRBD2

CDR3: CASSPHLGGYTF
DNA: TGTGCCAGCAGCCCTCATTTGGGTGGCTACACCTTC
length: 12
J: TRBJ1-2
size: few
V: TRBV7-9
D: NA

CDR3: CASSYSGQGTKNIQYF
DNA: TGTGCCAGCAGTTATTCGGGACAGGGGACCAAAAACATTCAGTACTTC
length: 16
J: TRBJ2-4
size: many
V: TRBV6-2/TRBV6-3
D: TRBD1

CDR3: CASTPSRGNVYEQYF
DNA: TGTGCCAGCACCCCCTCGAGGGGAAACGTTTACGAGCAGTACTTC
length: 15
J: TRBJ2-7
size: many
V: TRBV25-1
D: NA

CDR3: CASSELRVDGELFF
DNA: TGTGCCAGCAGTGAACTCAGGGTTGACGGGGAGCTGTTTTTT
length: 14
J: TRBJ2-2
size: NA
V: TRBV6-1
D: NA

CDR3: CASSLVLGMSETQYF
DNA: TGTGCCAGCAGTTTGGTTCTGGGGATGAGTGAGACCCAGTACTTC
length: 15
J: TRBJ2-5
size: NA
V: TRBV12-3/TRBV12-4
D: NA

CDR3: CASRDPGGETQYF
DNA: TGTGCCAGCAGGGATCCAGGGGGAGAGACCCAGTACTTC
length: 13
J: TRBJ2-5
size: many
V: TRBV2
D: TRBD1

CDR3: CASRLRDRGIMRTEAFF
DNA: TGTGCCAGCCGGCTCCGGGACAGGGGGATTATGAGGACTGAAGCTTTCTTT
length: 17
J: TRBJ1-1
size: many
V: TRBV6-2/TRBV6-3
D: TRBD1

CDR3: CASSVQGGSFFGPRETQYF
DNA: TGTGCCAGCAGTGTTCAGGGGGGCTCTTTCTTTGGGCCGCGGGAGACCCAGTACTTC
length: 19
J: TRBJ2-5
size: NA
V: TRBV6-1
D: NA

CDR3: CAYRGGSGTGELFF
DNA: TGTGCATACCGAGGGGGGAGCGGGACCGGGGAGCTGTTTTTT
length: 14
J: TRBJ2-2
size: many
V: TRBV12-3/TRBV12-4
D: NA

CDR3: CATSDLRDTGELFF
DNA: TGTGCCACCAGTGATTTAAGGGACACCGGGGAGCTGTTTTTT
length: 14
J: TRBJ2-2
size: many
V: TRBV24-1
D: NA

CDR3: CANGEGSLLGTQYF
DNA: TGTGCTAATGGTGAAGGGTCCTTATTAGGGACCCAGTACTTC
length: 14
J: TRBJ2-5
size: NA
V: TRBV12-5
D: NA

CDR3: CSVLGLAGAAKNIQYF
DNA: TGCAGTGTCCTCGGACTAGCGGGAGCTGCCAAAAACATTCAGTACTTC
length: 16
J: TRBJ2-4
size: many
V: TRBV20-1
D: TRBD2

CDR3: CASSLISGRADTQYF
DNA: TGTGCCAGCAGCTTAATTTCCGGGAGGGCAGATACGCAGTATTTT
length: 15
J: TRBJ2-3
size: many
V: TRBV7-3
D: TRBD2

CDR3: CASSLPAGKAGDIYEQYF
DNA: TGTGCCAGCAGCCTACCGGCGGGGAAAGCGGGAGATATCTACGAGCAGTACTTC
length: 18
J: TRBJ2-7
size: many
V: TRBV4-2
D: TRBD2

CDR3: CASSLLTSGRFGYEQYF
DNA: TGTGCCAGCAGCTTACTGACTAGCGGGAGGTTTGGCTACGAGCAGTACTTC
length: 17
J: TRBJ2-7
size: many
V: TRBV7-8
D: TRBD2

CDR3: CAWSVPSGGIQETQYF
DNA: TGTGCCTGGAGTGTACCTAGCGGGGGGATCCAAGAGACCCAGTACTTC
length: 16
J: TRBJ2-5
size: NA
V: TRBV30
D: TRBD2

CDR3: CASSIGQFYEQYF
DNA: TGTGCCAGTAGTATAGGACAGTTCTACGAGCAGTACTTC
length: 13
J: TRBJ2-7
size: many
V: TRBV19
D: NA

CDR3: CASSSKNLFQETQYF
DNA: TGCGCCAGCAGCTCAAAGAATCTCTTCCAAGAGACCCAGTACTTC
length: 15
J: TRBJ2-5
size: many
V: TRBV5-1
D: NA

CDR3: CASSYRAGGVETQYF
DNA: TGTGCCAGCAGCTATCGGGCAGGGGGCGTGGAGACCCAGTACTTC
length: 15
J: TRBJ2-5
size: NA
V: TRBV7-2
D: TRBD1

CDR3: CASSEYLAGDNYGYTF
DNA: TGTGCCAGCAGTGAATATTTGGCAGGGGACAACTATGGCTACACCTTC
length: 16
J: TRBJ1-2
size: NA
V: TRBV25-1
D: NA

CDR3: CASSQDPLDSSNQPQHF
DNA: TGTGCCAGCAGCCAAGATCCTTTGGACAGCAGCAATCAGCCCCAGCATTTT
length: 17
J: TRBJ1-5
size: many
V: TRBV3-1
D: NA

CDR3: CASSLGAGFSSPLHF
DNA: TGTGCCAGCAGCTTAGGGGCAGGATTCTCTTCACCCCTCCACTTT
length: 15
J: TRBJ1-6
size: many
V: TRBV7-2
D: NA

CDR3: CASSVGGSTGELFF
DNA: TGTGCCAGCAGCGTAGGGGGGTCCACCGGGGAGCTGTTTTTT
length: 14
J: TRBJ2-2
size: many
V: TRBV9
D: NA

CDR3: CASSYSGGGKDGYTF
DNA: TGTGCCAGCAGCTATTCTGGCGGGGGTAAGGATGGCTACACCTTC
length: 15
J: TRBJ1-2
size: many
V: TRBV28
D: NA

CDR3: CASRTPIKPGTEAFF
DNA: TGTGCCAGCAGGACACCGATCAAGCCGGGTACTGAAGCTTTCTTT
length: 15
J: TRBJ1-1
size: NA
V: TRBV28
D: NA

CDR3: CASRAGTARGTEAFF
DNA: TGTGCCAGCAGAGCCGGGACGGCTAGAGGCACTGAAGCTTTCTTT
length: 15
J: TRBJ1-1
size: many
V: TRBV6-1
D: NA

CDR3: CASRPGEGNNQPQHF
DNA: TGTGCCAGCAGACCAGGGGAGGGGAACAATCAGCCCCAGCATTTT
length: 15
J: TRBJ1-5
size: NA
V: TRBV6-1
D: NA

CDR3: CASTGSGANVLTF
DNA: TGTGCCAGCACGGGCTCTGGGGCCAACGTCCTGACTTTC
length: 13
J: TRBJ2-6
size: many
V: TRBV28
D: NA

CDR3: CASSFGGPGQPQHF
DNA: TGTGCCAGCAGTTTTGGGGGGCCCGGTCAGCCCCAGCATTTT
length: 14
J: TRBJ1-5
size: many
V: TRBV12-3/TRBV12-4
D: NA

CDR3: CASTTSGTGETYEQYF
DNA: TGTGCCAGCACCACCTCCGGGACAGGGGAAACCTACGAGCAGTACTTC
length: 16
J: TRBJ2-7
size: many
V: TRBV28
D: TRBD1

CDR3: CASSSSGTGTGELFF
DNA: TGTGCCAGCAGTTCATCCGGGACAGGGACCGGGGAGCTGTTTTTT
length: 15
J: TRBJ2-2
size: many
V: TRBV12-3/TRBV12-4
D: TRBD1

CDR3: CASSFDGDYGYTF
DNA: TGTGCCAGCAGCTTTGACGGGGACTATGGCTACACCTTC
length: 13
J: TRBJ1-2
size: many
V: TRBV11-2
D: NA

CDR3: CASSYRDRSSYEQYF
DNA: TGTGCCAGCAGCTACCGGGACAGGAGCTCCTACGAGCAGTACTTC
length: 15
J: TRBJ2-7
size: many
V: TRBV6-2/TRBV6-3
D: TRBD1

CDR3: CASSLFGGAGARSETQYF
DNA: TGTGCCAGCAGTTTATTTGGGGGAGCGGGAGCAAGATCAGAGACCCAGTACTTC
length: 18
J: TRBJ2-5
size: many
V: TRBV28
D: TRBD2

CDR3: CSVVRGMNTEAFF
DNA: TGCAGCGTGGTCAGGGGGATGAACACTGAAGCTTTCTTT
length: 13
J: TRBJ1-1
size: many
V: TRBV29-1
D: TRBD1

CDR3: CASSLVLPNSPLHF
DNA: TGTGCCAGCAGCTTAGTTCTACCTAATTCACCCCTCCACTTT
length: 14
J: TRBJ1-6
size: NA
V: TRBV7-9
D: NA

CDR3: CASSYPGPPYGYTF
DNA: TGTGCCAGCAGTTACCCGGGACCTCCCTATGGCTACACCTTC
length: 14
J: TRBJ1-2
size: many
V: TRBV6-5
D: NA

CDR3: CASSQTQGWYPEAFF
DNA: TGTGCCAGCAGTCAGACGCAGGGCTGGTATCCTGAAGCTTTCTTT
length: 15
J: TRBJ1-1
size: many
V: TRBV12-3/TRBV12-4
D: NA

CDR3: CASSEGLADEETQYF
DNA: TGTGCCAGCAGTGAAGGACTAGCGGACGAAGAGACCCAGTACTTC
length: 15
J: TRBJ2-5
size: many
V: TRBV2
D: TRBD2